A selection of T cell receptor beta chains follows, all from one sample in a study of T-cell reconstitution after alpha-beta-depleted transplantation in children. From the PCR reads, TCRdb called clonotypes with MiXCR, one entry per CDR3 protein. The table has 600,000 or so distinct CDR3 sequences, 20% to 25% seen once. The specimen comprised PBMCs, mostly from graft donor cells, sampled 360 days after TCRalphabeta/CD19-depleted stem cell transplant. The receptors come from a boy in the first two years of life who had a stem cell transplant for acute myeloid leukemia, so the T cells may come from the graft donor. The CDR3 runs from the conserved cysteine through the conserved F or W. A D gene is named only where the DNA matches it firmly. Rows give clone size only sometimes, using once, few, many, or a class for an expanded clone.

J gene | D gene | clone size | V gene | CDR3 protein | CDR3 DNA
TRBJ2-5 | TRBD1 | - | TRBV5-1 | CASSKGQGALETQYF | TGCGCCAGCAGCAAGGGACAGGGGGCATTAGAGACCCAGTACTTC
TRBJ2-2 | - | - | TRBV5-5 | CASSILSTDTGELFF | TGTGCCAGCAGCATTTTGTCTACAGACACCGGGGAGCTGTTTTTT
TRBJ2-5 | TRBD2 | many | TRBV29-1 | CSVGFSGGETQYF | TGCAGCGTTGGTTTCAGCGGGGGAGAGACCCAGTACTTC
TRBJ1-2 | - | many | TRBV20-1 | CSARDFSGNGYTF | TGCAGTGCTAGAGATTTTTCCGGCAATGGCTACACCTTC
TRBJ1-1 | - | few | TRBV7-2 | CASSPSLDTEAFF | TGTGCCAGCAGCCCCTCGTTAGACACTGAAGCTTTCTTT
TRBJ1-5 | - | - | TRBV12-3/TRBV12-4 | CASSFGRINQPQHF | TGTGCCAGCAGTTTCGGGCGGATCAATCAGCCCCAGCATTTT
TRBJ1-2 | TRBD1 | - | TRBV5-5 | CASSFGQVGYGYTF | TGTGCCAGCAGCTTCGGACAGGTCGGCTATGGCTACACCTTC
TRBJ1-2 | - | few | TRBV20-1 | CSARDGTIYGYTF | TGCAGTGCTAGAGATGGGACGATCTATGGCTACACCTTC
TRBJ2-5 | - | - | TRBV20-1 | CSAREGRFYQETQYF | TGCAGTGCTAGAGAGGGTCGATTCTACCAAGAGACCCAGTACTTC
TRBJ1-1 | - | - | TRBV4-3 | CASSRTQGSEAFF | TGCGCCAGCAGCCGTACCCAAGGTTCGGAAGCTTTCTTT
TRBJ2-3 | TRBD2 | few | TRBV20-1 | CSGPGLASDTQYF | TGCAGTGGACCGGGACTAGCAAGTGATACGCAGTATTTT
TRBJ2-7 | TRBD1 | many | TRBV29-1 | CSVGDRATAISYEQYF | TGCAGCGTTGGGGACAGGGCAACTGCGATATCCTACGAGCAGTACTTC
TRBJ1-5 | - | - | TRBV6-2/TRBV6-3 | CASTPRGWNQPQHF | TGTGCCAGCACCCCTAGGGGATGGAATCAGCCCCAGCATTTT
TRBJ2-5 | - | - | TRBV7-9 | CASSLEGLSQYF | TGTGCCAGCAGCTTAGAGGGACTTTCCCAGTACTTC
TRBJ2-3 | TRBD2 | - | TRBV7-9 | CASSSVRGGAVYTDTQYF | TGTGCCAGCAGCTCCGTCCGCGGGGGGGCCGTGTACACAGATACGCAGTATTTT
TRBJ2-4 | TRBD2 | few | TRBV5-8 | CASSFPSAGGKNIQYF | TGTGCCAGCAGCTTTCCGTCAGCGGGGGGCAAAAACATTCAGTACTTC
TRBJ2-2 | TRBD2 | - | TRBV5-4 | CASSLTSGGGELFF | TGTGCCAGCAGCTTAACTAGCGGTGGCGGGGAGCTGTTTTTT
TRBJ2-3 | - | - | TRBV3-1 | CASSPSLGSTDTQYF | TGTGCCAGCAGCCCATCACTCGGAAGCACAGATACGCAGTATTTT
TRBJ2-7 | - | many | TRBV12-3/TRBV12-4 | CASSLAGNEQYF | TGTGCCAGCAGTTTAGCAGGTAACGAGCAGTACTTC
TRBJ1-6 | - | many | TRBV20-1 | CSARDPQRSSYNSPLHF | TGCAGTGCTAGAGATCCCCAGCGTAGCTCCTATAATTCACCCCTCCACTTT
TRBJ1-4 | - | few | TRBV6-5 | CASSYSIGSTNEKLFF | TGTGCCAGCAGTTACTCGATCGGGTCAACTAATGAAAAACTGTTTTTT
TRBJ2-5 | - | - | TRBV6-2/TRBV6-3 | CASRETGWETQYF | TGTGCCAGCAGGGAAACAGGGTGGGAGACCCAGTACTTC
TRBJ2-3 | - | many | TRBV7-3 | CASSPSHSTDTQYF | TGTGCCAGCAGCCCCTCCCACAGCACAGATACGCAGTATTTT
TRBJ2-7 | - | - | TRBV3-1 | CASSQDLGVPYEQYF | TGTGCCAGCAGCCAGGACCTAGGGGTCCCCTACGAGCAGTACTTC
TRBJ2-1 | TRBD2 | - | TRBV29-1 | CSVEDGRGGDEQFF | TGCAGCGTTGAAGATGGGCGGGGGGGTGATGAGCAGTTCTTC
TRBJ2-2 | TRBD2 | many | TRBV6-2/TRBV6-3 | CASSYLGLAGDTGELFF | TGTGCCAGCAGTTACCTGGGACTAGCGGGCGACACCGGGGAGCTGTTTTTT
TRBJ1-1 | - | - | TRBV6-1 | CASRPAATNTEAFF | TGTGCCAGCAGACCCGCGGCGACGAACACTGAAGCTTTCTTT
TRBJ2-1 | - | many | TRBV15 | CATSGRGDTSSYNEQFF | TGTGCCACCAGCGGACGGGGGGACACCAGCTCCTACAATGAGCAGTTCTTC
TRBJ2-3 | TRBD1 | - | TRBV18 | CAGSLTGGEDTQYF | TGTGCCGGCTCACTGACAGGGGGCGAAGATACGCAGTATTTT
TRBJ2-5 | TRBD2 | few | TRBV15 | CATSLASGQETQYF | TGTGCCACCAGCTTGGCTAGCGGACAAGAGACCCAGTACTTC
TRBJ1-4 | - | many | TRBV29-1 | CSVRQVLNEKLFF | TGCAGCGTCCGGCAAGTCCTAAATGAAAAACTGTTTTTT
TRBJ2-5 | TRBD2 | - | TRBV20-1 | CSAAGAGGGVTQYF | TGCAGTGCCGCCGGAGCGGGGGGAGGAGTGACCCAGTACTTC
TRBJ1-4 | - | - | TRBV25-1 | CASSERVQAGNEKLFF | TGTGCCAGCAGTGAACGGGTCCAGGCCGGTAATGAAAAACTGTTTTTT
TRBJ1-1 | TRBD1 | - | TRBV7-9 | CASSLPRGYTEAFF | TGTGCCAGCAGCTTACCCAGGGGGTACACTGAAGCTTTCTTT
TRBJ1-1 | - | many | TRBV6-5 | CASSSATLQNTEAFF | TGTGCCAGCAGCTCGGCGACACTCCAGAACACTGAAGCTTTCTTT
TRBJ1-2 | - | - | TRBV29-1 | CSVYREANYGYTF | TGCAGCGTTTACAGGGAGGCTAACTATGGCTACACCTTC
TRBJ1-5 | - | many | TRBV20-1 | CSGQQGRSNQPQHF | TGCAGTGGTCAACAGGGAAGGAGCAATCAGCCCCAGCATTTT
TRBJ1-2 | - | - | TRBV10-2 | CASSDLEGWKGYTF | TGCGCCAGCAGTGATTTAGAGGGCTGGAAGGGCTACACCTTC
TRBJ1-1 | - | - | TRBV7-9 | CASSLDEFGRNTEAFF | TGTGCCAGCAGCTTAGATGAATTCGGACGGAACACTGAAGCTTTCTTT
TRBJ1-6 | - | few | TRBV14 | CASRPGTYNSPLHF | TGTGCCAGCAGACCCGGGACGTATAATTCACCCCTCCACTTT
TRBJ2-5 | - | many | TRBV10-3 | CAISEGSLSQGQYF | TGTGCCATCAGTGAAGGGTCTTTAAGCCAGGGGCAGTACTTC
TRBJ1-1 | - | - | TRBV19 | CASSISPNTEAFF | TGTGCCAGTAGTATATCACCGAACACTGAAGCTTTCTTT
TRBJ1-6 | - | - | TRBV12-3/TRBV12-4 | CASSLRSQNSPLHF | TGTGCCAGCAGTTTAAGGTCCCAGAATTCACCCCTCCACTTT
TRBJ1-6 | - | many | TRBV15 | CATSRDPPMGNSPLHF | TGTGCCACCAGCAGAGATCCCCCCATGGGTAATTCACCCCTCCACTTT
TRBJ2-1 | TRBD2 | - | TRBV5-1 | CASSLVASGGYNEQFF | TGCGCCAGCAGCTTGGTGGCTAGCGGGGGCTACAATGAGCAGTTCTTC
TRBJ1-2 | TRBD1 | few | TRBV7-2 | CASSLVRPGQVYGYTF | TGTGCCAGCAGCTTAGTCAGGCCGGGACAGGTCTATGGCTACACCTTC
TRBJ2-3 | - | many | TRBV20-1 | CSARLARRTDTQYF | TGCAGTGCTAGACTAGCTCGGCGCACAGATACGCAGTATTTT
TRBJ2-3 | TRBD1 | - | TRBV4-2 | CASSQGRDSHTQYF | TGTGCCAGCAGCCAAGGACGGGACAGCCATACGCAGTATTTT
TRBJ1-1 | - | - | TRBV29-1 | CSVPGARNTEAFF | TGCAGCGTTCCAGGGGCCAGGAACACTGAAGCTTTCTTT
TRBJ2-4 | - | few | TRBV20-1 | CSAGTAALNIQYF | TGCAGTGCAGGGACGGCTGCTTTGAACATTCAGTACTTC
TRBJ2-5 | - | - | TRBV28 | CASRPHRGQETQYF | TGTGCCAGCAGACCTCACCGGGGGCAAGAGACCCAGTACTTC
TRBJ1-1 | TRBD1 | many | TRBV9 | CASSGLPRGPNTEAFF | TGTGCCAGCAGCGGGTTACCCAGGGGGCCGAACACTGAAGCTTTCTTT
TRBJ1-1 | TRBD1 | many | TRBV20-1 | CSAQGDTEAFF | TGCAGTGCTCAGGGGGACACTGAAGCTTTCTTT
TRBJ2-1 | TRBD2 | many | TRBV24-1 | CATSDLVASGANEQFF | TGTGCCACCAGTGATTTGGTAGCTAGCGGGGCTAATGAGCAGTTCTTC
TRBJ2-7 | TRBD2 | few | TRBV5-1 | CASSLMTWAGEAYEQYF | TGCGCCAGCAGCTTGATGACTTGGGCGGGGGAGGCCTACGAGCAGTACTTC
TRBJ2-1 | - | - | TRBV5-5 | CASSLWNYNEQFF | TGTGCCAGCAGCTTGTGGAACTACAATGAGCAGTTCTTC
TRBJ2-7 | - | many | TRBV20-1 | CSARGAAYEQYF | TGCAGTGCTAGAGGAGCAGCCTACGAGCAGTACTTC
TRBJ1-1 | TRBD1 | many | TRBV20-1 | CSARATPGTGSEAFF | TGCAGTGCTAGGGCTACGCCCGGGACAGGGTCTGAAGCTTTCTTT
TRBJ2-7 | TRBD1 | - | TRBV18 | CASSPGQGVEQYF | TGTGCCAGCTCACCCGGACAGGGCGTCGAGCAGTACTTC
TRBJ2-1 | - | many | TRBV15 | CATSVGEYNEQFF | TGTGCCACCAGCGTGGGGGAGTACAATGAGCAGTTCTTC